These 10 T cell receptor beta chains were sequenced from one sample in a study of blood T cell repertoires in COVID-19. TCRdb keeps only in-frame clones here, not all; method: immunoSEQ multiplex PCR. Altogether around 16,000 clones are present, roughly four fifths being singletons, with the ten largest covering approximately 20%. Sequences were obtained from peripheral blood. Source of these receptors: a man aged 80 or over with active COVID-19.

The J gene is TRBJ2-1, the V gene TRBV30; 11 nucleotides align to TRBD1. The CDR3 runs 14 residues. Germline values: CDR1 GTSNPN, CDR2 SVGIG (reference sequence). V shed 5 bases, J shed 9 bases, and the junction held 9 bases outside the gene matches. The CDR3 sequence: CAWEQGQGASEQFF. DNA of the CDR3: TGTGCCTGGGAACAAGGACAGGGGGCCAGTGAGCAGTTCTTC.

The V and J genes are TRBV5-6 and TRBJ2-1; possible D gene TRBD1, 5 bases. V gave up 2 bases and J gave up 9 bases, with 6 bases separating them. CDR1 is SGHDT, CDR2 YYEEEE, per germline. The CDR3 sequence is 11 residues long. CDR3 residues: CASSFRVEQFF. For the CDR3, the DNA is TGTGCCAGCAGCTTCAGGGTTGAGCAGTTCTTC.

V and J are TRBV28 and TRBJ2-7, with D perhaps TRBD1 (5 bases). The CDR3 runs 13 residues. CDR1 MDHEN and CDR2 SYDVKM come from the germline V gene. V was pared by 7 bases and J by 5 bases, with 15 bases between. The CDR3 region has the DNA TGTGCCAGCAATTCCGCAGGGTTGAACGAGCAGTACTTC. This codes for CASNSAGLNEQYF.

This clone was detected once. V and J are TRBV11-3 and TRBJ2-5, with 7 bases that match TRBD1. Germline CDR1 is SGHNT and CDR2 is YENEEA. This CDR3 is 16 amino acids long. J lost 2 bases, V lost 5 bases, and 11 bases had no gene match. CDR3 protein: CASSPLGTEEQETQYF. The CDR3 DNA is TGTGCCAGCAGCCCCCTAGGGACAGAAGAACAAGAGACCCAGTACTTC.

J is TRBJ2-5 and V is TRBV13; 7 nucleotides line up with TRBD1. This CDR3 region has 16 residues. V was clipped by 1 base and J by 3 bases; unmatched bases: 8. Germline V lookup: CDR1 PRHDT, CDR2 FYEKMQ (reference sequence). The CDR3 here is CASSLDRGEDKETQYF. The CDR3 DNA is TGTGCCAGCAGCTTAGACAGGGGAGAGGATAAAGAGACCCAGTACTTC.

The rearrangement joins TRBV27 to TRBJ2-4; tentative D call: TRBD1 (5 bases). CDR1 and CDR2 from the germline V gene are MNHEY and SMNVEV (reference sequence). CDR3 length equals 13 residues. Trimming took 0 bases from V and 5 from J, leaving 5 bases between them. This CDR3 reads CASSLSTENIQYF. DNA of the CDR3: TGTGCCAGCAGTTTATCGACAGAAAACATTCAGTACTTC.

The count of this clone is one. V usage is TRBV28 and J usage is TRBJ2-1; 10 nucleotides line up with TRBD2. CDR3 length: 15 amino acids. The V gene's germline CDR1 is MDHEN and CDR2 SYDVKM. Trimming cost V 9 bases and J 5 bases; bases outside gene matches: 10. DNA for the CDR3: TGTGCCAGTGGGGGGATTAGCGGGAGGAACAATGAGCAGTTCTTC. Translated: CASGGISGRNNEQFF.

This clone came up a few times. The chain recombines TRBV27 with TRBJ1-5; TRBD1 aligns across 9 bases. Germline V lookup: CDR1 MNHEY, CDR2 SMNVEV (reference sequence). The CDR3 is made up of 15 amino acids. V gave up 5 bases and J gave up 3 bases; unmatched junction bases: 5. This CDR3 reads CASSRGTGSNQPQHF. CDR3 in DNA: TGTGCCAGCAGTAGGGGGACAGGGTCCAATCAGCCCCAGCATTTT.

The V call is TRBV19, the J call TRBJ2-3; 10 bases agree with TRBD2. CDR3 size: 16 residues. Germline CDR1 is LNHDA and CDR2 is SQIVND (reference sequence). The V gene end was trimmed by 1 base and the J gene end by 6 bases; junction bases not matched to a gene: 7. CDR3 loop: CASSIGGLAGVDTQYF. The CDR3 region has the DNA TGTGCCAGTAGTATAGGCGGCCTAGCGGGAGTTGATACGCAGTATTTT.

This clone was counted a single time. The chain recombines TRBV6-5 with TRBJ1-1; D unclear. Trimming stripped 5 bases from V and 1 base from J, with 8 bases between. Germline V gives CDR1 MNHEY, CDR2 SVGAGI. The CDR3 spans 13 residues. CDR3 nucleotides: TGTGCCAGCAGTCAAAGACAGAACACTGAAGCTTTCTTT. Its protein product is CASSQRQNTEAFF.